This T cell receptor beta chain was retrieved from a study of immune evolution from preneoplasia to lung adenocarcinoma. Study-level results: Later-stage lesions seemingly showed higher T cell density and diversity than normal lung. Top clone share appeared to fall from AAH through AIS, MIA, adenocarcinoma. KRAS-mutant nodules had the highest T cell clonality.

Assay used: immunoSEQ multiplex PCR; TCRdb lists only in-frame clones, some missing. This sample yields about 10,000 clones, of which roughly 79% are seen a single time; 3.5% to 5% belongs to the top ten. Worth noting for this clone: Its specificity is unknown.

Each case's diagnosis was confirmed by two pathologists on H&E. The CDR3 covers 15 residues. From germline, CDR1 is SGHVS and CDR2 FNYEAQ. V gave up 1 base and J gave up 4 bases, with 12 bases separating them. The material sequenced was FFPE minimally invasive lung adenocarcinoma tissue. This chain connects TRBV7-6 to TRBJ2-3; D tentatively fits TRBD1 or TRBD2 (5 bases each). This TCR came from a person aged 55-80 years with lung adenocarcinoma. The CDR3 sequence: CASSLVAGASDTQYF. CDR3 nucleotide sequence: TGTGCCAGCAGCTTAGTTGCCGGGGCCTCAGATACGCAGTATTTT.